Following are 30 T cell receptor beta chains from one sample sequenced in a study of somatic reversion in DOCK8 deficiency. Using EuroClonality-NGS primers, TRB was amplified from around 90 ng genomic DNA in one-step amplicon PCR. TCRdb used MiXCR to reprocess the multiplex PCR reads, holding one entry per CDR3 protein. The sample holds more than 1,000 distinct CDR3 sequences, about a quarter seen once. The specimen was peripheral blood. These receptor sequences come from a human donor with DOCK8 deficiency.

The CDR3 here is CASSEATGILYSGYTF. In nucleotides, the CDR3 is TGTGCCAGCAGTGAAGCAACAGGGATTCTTTACTCTGGCTACACCTTC. V is TRBV2 and J is TRBJ1-2, with D possibly being TRBD1 (6 bases). Trimming pared 0 bases from V and 7 bases from J, leaving 18 bases between. The CDR3 extends over 16 amino acids. Per the germline V gene, CDR1 is SNHLY and CDR2 is FYNNEI.

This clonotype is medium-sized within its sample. CDR3 amino acids: CASSLAGSSSYNEQFF. In DNA form, the CDR3 reads TGTGCCAGCAGCCTAGCGGGAAGCAGCTCCTACAATGAGCAGTTCTTC. The J gene is TRBJ2-1, the V gene TRBV5-6; 9 bases map to TRBD2. The J segment lost 0 bases and the V segment lost 4 bases, leaving 5 bases of the junction unmatched. The CDR3 totals 16 residues. The germline V gene has CDR1 SGHDT and CDR2 YYEEEE.

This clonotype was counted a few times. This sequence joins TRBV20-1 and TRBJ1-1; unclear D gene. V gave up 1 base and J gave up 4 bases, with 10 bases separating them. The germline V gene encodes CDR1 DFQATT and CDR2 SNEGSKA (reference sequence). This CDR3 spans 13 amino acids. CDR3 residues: CSARAHGSTEAFF. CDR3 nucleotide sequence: TGCAGTGCTAGAGCTCATGGGAGCACTGAAGCTTTCTTT.

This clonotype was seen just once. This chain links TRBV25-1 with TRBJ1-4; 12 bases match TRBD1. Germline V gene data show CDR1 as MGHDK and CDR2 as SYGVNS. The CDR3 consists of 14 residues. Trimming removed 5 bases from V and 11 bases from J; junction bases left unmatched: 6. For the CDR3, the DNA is TGTGCCAGCAGTACCGGGACAGGGGGCCGGAAACTGTTTTTT. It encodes CASSTGTGGRKLFF.

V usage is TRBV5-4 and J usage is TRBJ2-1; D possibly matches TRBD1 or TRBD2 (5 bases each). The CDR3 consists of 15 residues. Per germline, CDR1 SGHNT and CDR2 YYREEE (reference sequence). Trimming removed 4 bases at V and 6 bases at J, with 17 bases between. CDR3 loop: CASSRDRGLGNEQFF. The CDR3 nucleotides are TGTGCCAGCAGCCGGGACCGGGGCCTTGGCAATGAGCAGTTCTTC.

CDR3 protein: CASSIRTGNTEAFF. The CDR3 DNA follows: TGTGCCAGTAGTATCAGGACAGGGAACACTGAAGCTTTCTTT. This sequence joins TRBV19 and TRBJ1-1, with 7 bases fitting TRBD1. This CDR3 region has 14 residues. V was clipped by 3 bases and J by 1 base; unmatched bases: 2. Looked up from germline, CDR1 is LNHDA and CDR2 is SQIVND (reference sequence).

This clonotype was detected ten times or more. CDR3 residues: CASSYRDSSYEQYF. The CDR3 DNA sequence: TGTGCCAGCAGTTACAGGGACAGCTCCTACGAGCAGTACTTC. The chain links TRBV28 to TRBJ2-7; 7 nucleotides match TRBD1. V dropped 4 bases and J dropped 0; count of bases not matched to a gene: 3. CDR3 size: 14 residues. Looked up from germline, CDR1 is MDHEN and CDR2 is SYDVKM.

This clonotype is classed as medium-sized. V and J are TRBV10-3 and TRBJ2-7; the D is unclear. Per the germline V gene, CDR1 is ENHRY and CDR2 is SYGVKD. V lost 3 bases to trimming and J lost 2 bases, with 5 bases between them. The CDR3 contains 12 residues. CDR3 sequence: CAISDQAYEQYF. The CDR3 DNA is TGTGCCATCAGTGATCAGGCCTACGAGCAGTACTTC.

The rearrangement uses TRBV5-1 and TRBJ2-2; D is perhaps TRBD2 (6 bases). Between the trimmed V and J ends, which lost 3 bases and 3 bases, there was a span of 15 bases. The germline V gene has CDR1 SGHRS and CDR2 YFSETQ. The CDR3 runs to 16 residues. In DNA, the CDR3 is TGCGCCAGCAGCTCATTAGCGGTGGTTGACACCGGGGAGCTGTTTTTT. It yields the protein CASSSLAVVDTGELFF.

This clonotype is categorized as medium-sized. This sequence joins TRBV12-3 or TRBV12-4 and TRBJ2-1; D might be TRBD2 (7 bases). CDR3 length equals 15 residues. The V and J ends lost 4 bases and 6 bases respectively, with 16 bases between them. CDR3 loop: CASSSDWGGGNEQFF. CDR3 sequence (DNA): TGTGCCAGCAGTTCGGACTGGGGGGGCGGCAATGAGCAGTTCTTC.

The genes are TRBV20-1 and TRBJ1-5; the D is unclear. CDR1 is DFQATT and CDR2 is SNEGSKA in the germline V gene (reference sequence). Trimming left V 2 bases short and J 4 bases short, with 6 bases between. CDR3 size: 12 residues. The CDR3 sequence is CSARSPNQPQHF. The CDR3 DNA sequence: TGCAGTGCTAGAAGTCCTAATCAGCCCCAGCATTTT.

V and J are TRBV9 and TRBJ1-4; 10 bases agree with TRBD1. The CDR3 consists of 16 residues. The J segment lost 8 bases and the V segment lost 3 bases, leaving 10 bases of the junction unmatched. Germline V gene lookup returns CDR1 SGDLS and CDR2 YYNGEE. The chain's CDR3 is CASSGGTGAPREKLFF. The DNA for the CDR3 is TGTGCCAGCAGCGGGGGGACAGGGGCTCCAAGGGAAAAACTGTTTTTT. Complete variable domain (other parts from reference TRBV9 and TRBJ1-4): DSGVTQTPKHLITATGQRVTLRCSPRSGDLSVYWYQQSLDQGLQFLIQYYNGEERAKGNILERFSAQQFPDLHSELNLSSLELGDSALYFCASSGGTGAPREKLFFGSGTQLSVL.

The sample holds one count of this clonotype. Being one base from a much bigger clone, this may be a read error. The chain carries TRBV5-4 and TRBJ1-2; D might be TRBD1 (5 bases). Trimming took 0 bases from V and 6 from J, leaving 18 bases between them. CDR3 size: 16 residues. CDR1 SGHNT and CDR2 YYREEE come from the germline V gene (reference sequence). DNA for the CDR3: TGTGCCAGCAGCTTGGATGCAGGGAATGGACTCGATGGCTACACCTTC. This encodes CASSLDAGNGLDGYTF.

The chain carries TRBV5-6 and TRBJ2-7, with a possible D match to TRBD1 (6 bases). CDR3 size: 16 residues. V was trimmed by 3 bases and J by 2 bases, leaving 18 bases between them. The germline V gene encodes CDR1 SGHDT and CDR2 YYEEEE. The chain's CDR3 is CASSYAGDTRPYEQYF. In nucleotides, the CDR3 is TGTGCCAGCAGCTATGCTGGGGACACCCGACCCTACGAGCAGTACTTC.

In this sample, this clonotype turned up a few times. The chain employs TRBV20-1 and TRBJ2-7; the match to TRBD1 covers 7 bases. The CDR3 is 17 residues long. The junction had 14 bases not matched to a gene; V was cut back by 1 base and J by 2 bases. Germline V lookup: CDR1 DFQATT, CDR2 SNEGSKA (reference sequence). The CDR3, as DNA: TGCAGTGCTAGAGCGAGACAGGGCATGCAGGAGACCTACGAGCAGTACGTC. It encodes CSARARQGMQETYEQYV.

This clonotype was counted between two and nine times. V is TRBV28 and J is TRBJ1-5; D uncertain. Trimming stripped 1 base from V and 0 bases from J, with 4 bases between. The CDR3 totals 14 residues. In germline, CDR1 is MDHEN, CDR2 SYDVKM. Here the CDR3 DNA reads TGTGCCAGCAGTTTATTCTATAGCAATCAGCCCCAGCATTTT. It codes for CASSLFYSNQPQHF.

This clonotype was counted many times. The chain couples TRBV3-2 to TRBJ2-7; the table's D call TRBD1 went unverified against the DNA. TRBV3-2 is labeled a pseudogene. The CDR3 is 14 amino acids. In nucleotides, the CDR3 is TGTGCCAGCAGCCAAGACCGGGACCCCTACGAGCAGTACGTC. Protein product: CASSQDRDPYEQYV.

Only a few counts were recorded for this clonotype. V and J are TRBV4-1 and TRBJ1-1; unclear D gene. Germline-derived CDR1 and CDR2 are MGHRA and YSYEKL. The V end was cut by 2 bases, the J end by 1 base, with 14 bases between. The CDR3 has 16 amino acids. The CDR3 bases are TGCGCCAGCAGCCAACAACTGCCAAGGAAGAACACTGAAGCTTTCTTT. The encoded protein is CASSQQLPRKNTEAFF.

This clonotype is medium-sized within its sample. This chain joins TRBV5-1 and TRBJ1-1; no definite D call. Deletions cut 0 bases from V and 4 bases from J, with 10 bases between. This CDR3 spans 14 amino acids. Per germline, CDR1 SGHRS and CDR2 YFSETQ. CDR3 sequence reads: CASSLGGFSTEAFF. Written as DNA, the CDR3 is TGCGCCAGCAGCTTGGGCGGTTTTAGCACTGAAGCTTTCTTT.

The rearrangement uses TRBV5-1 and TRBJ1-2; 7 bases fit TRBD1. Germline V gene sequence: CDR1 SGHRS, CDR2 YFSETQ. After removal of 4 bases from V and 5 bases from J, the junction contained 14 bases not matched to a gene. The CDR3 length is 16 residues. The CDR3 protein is CASSLLRQGLGYGYTF. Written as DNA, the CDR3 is TGCGCCAGCAGCCTACTTCGACAGGGTTTAGGTTATGGCTACACCTTC.

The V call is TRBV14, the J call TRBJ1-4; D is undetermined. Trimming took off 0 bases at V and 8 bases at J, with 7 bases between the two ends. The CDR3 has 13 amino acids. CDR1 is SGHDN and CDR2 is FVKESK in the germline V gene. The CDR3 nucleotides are TGTGCCAGCAGCCAAGATCAGAGGGAAAAACTGTTTTTT. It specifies CASSQDQREKLFF.

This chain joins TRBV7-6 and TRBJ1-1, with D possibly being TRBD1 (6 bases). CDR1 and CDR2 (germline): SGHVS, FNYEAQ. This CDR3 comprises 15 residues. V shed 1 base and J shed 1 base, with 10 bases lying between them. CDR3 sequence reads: CASSLEEGGNTEAFF. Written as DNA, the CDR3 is TGTGCCAGCAGCTTAGAGGAGGGGGGGAACACTGAAGCTTTCTTT.

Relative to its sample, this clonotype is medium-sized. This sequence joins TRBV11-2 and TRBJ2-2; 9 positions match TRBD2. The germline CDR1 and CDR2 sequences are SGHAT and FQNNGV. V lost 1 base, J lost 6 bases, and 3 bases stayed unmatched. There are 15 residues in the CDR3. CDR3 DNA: TGTGCCAGCAGCTTAGCTGCGGGAGGGGCCGGGGAGCTGTTTTTT. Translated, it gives CASSLAAGGAGELFF.

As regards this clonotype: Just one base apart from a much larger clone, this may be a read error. CDR3 amino acids: CTSSLVRATNEKLFF. CDR3 nucleotides: TGTACCAGCAGCTTGGTGCGAGCAACTAATGAAAAACTGTTTTTT. V gene TRBV5-6 combines with J gene TRBJ1-4; no reliable D call. Germline V gene data show CDR1 as SGHDT and CDR2 as YYEEEE. This CDR3 is 15 amino acids long.

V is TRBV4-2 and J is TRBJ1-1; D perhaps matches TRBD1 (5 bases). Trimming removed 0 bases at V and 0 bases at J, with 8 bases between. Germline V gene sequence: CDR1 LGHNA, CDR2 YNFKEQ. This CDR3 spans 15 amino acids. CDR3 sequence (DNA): TGTGCCAGCAGCCAAGATGAGGGGTTGAACACTGAAGCTTTCTTT. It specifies CASSQDEGLNTEAFF.

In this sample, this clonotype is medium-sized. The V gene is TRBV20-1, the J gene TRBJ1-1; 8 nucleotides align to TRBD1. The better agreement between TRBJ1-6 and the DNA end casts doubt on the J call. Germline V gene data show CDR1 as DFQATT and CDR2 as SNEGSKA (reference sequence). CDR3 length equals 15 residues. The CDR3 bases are TGCAGTGCTAGGAGGGGTGAGGACAGGGCGTCACCCCTCCACTTT. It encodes CSARRGEDRASPLHF.

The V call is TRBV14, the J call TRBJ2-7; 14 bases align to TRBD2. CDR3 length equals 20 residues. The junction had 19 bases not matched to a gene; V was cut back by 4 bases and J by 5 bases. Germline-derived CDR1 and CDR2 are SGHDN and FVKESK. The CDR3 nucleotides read TGTGCCAGCAGCCTTCTCACCGGGACTAGCGGGAGAACGAGCGTCCACGAGCAGTACTTC. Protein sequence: CASSLLTGTSGRTSVHEQYF. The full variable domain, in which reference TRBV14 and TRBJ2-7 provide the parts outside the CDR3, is EAGVTQFPSHSVIEKGQTVTLRCDPISGHDNLYWYRRVMGKEIKFLLHFVKESKQDESGMPNNRFLAERTGGTYSTLKVQPAELEDSGVYFCASSLLTGTSGRTSVHEQYFGPGTRLTVT.

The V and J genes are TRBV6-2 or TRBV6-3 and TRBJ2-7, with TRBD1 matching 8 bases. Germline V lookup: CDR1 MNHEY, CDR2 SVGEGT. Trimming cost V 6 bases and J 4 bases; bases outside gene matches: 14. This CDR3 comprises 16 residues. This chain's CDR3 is CASSRLGQVGRYEQYV. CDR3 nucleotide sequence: TGTGCCAGCAGCCGCCTGGGACAGGTAGGGAGGTACGAGCAGTACGTC.

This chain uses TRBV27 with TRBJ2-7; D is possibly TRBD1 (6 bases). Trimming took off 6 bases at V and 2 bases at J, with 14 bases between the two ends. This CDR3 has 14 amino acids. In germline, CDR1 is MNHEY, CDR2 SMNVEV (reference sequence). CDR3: CASSLHRVTYEQYF. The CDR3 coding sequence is TGTGCCAGCAGCCTACACAGGGTTACCTACGAGCAGTACTTC.

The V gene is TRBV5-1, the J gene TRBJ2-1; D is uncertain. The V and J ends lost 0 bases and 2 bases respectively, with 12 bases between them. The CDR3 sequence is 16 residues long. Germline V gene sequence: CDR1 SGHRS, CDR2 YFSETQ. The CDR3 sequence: CASSLAPISAYNEQFF. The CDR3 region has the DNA TGCGCCAGCAGCTTGGCTCCTATCAGTGCCTACAATGAGCAGTTCTTC. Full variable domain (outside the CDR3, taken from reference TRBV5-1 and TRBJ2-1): KAGVTQTPRYLIKTRGQQVTLSCSPISGHRSVSWYQQTPGQGLQFLFEYFSETQRNKGNFPGRFSGRQFSNSRSEMNVSTLELGDSALYLCASSLAPISAYNEQFFGPGTRLTVL.